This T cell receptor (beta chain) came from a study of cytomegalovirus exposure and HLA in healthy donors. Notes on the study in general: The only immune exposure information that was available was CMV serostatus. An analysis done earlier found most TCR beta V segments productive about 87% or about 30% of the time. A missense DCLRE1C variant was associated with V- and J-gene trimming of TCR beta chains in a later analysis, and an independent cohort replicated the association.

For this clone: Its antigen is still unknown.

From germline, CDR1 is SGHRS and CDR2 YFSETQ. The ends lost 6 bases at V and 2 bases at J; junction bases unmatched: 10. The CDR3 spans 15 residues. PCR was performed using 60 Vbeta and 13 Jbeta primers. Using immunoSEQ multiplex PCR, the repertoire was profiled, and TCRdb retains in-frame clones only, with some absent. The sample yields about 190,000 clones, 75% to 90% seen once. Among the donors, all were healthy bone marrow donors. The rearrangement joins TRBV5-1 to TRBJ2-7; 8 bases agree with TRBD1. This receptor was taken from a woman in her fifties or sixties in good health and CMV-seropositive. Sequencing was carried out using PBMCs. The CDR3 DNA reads TGCGCCAGCACATTTGGGGGACAGGCCGCCTACGAGCAGTACTTC. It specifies CASTFGGQAAYEQYF.